This TCR beta chain was observed in a study of blood T cells in healthy people across ages. Points from the study as a whole: No one knew whether donors had CMV, which possibly confounded expanded clonotype changes.

The CDR3 covers 16 residues. Germline CDR1 is SGHTA and CDR2 is FQGNSA. V lost 3 bases and J lost 2; bases outside the gene matches: 5. A second 7 to 11 cycle PCR used barcoded and J-beta primers. Every sample gave at least 3 million paired-end reads containing CDR3. TCRdb redid the calling of the 5' RACE reads with MiXCR, one entry per CDR3 protein. The profile shows 500,000 to 700,000 distinct CDR3 sequences, about 30% of them singletons. This clonotype was found many times. Its antigen is as yet unknown. The receptor was derived from a woman older than 75 in good health. V usage is TRBV7-2 and J usage is TRBJ2-1; 9 positions agree with TRBD1. The sequenced sample was blood. CDR3 nucleotides: TGTGCCAGCAGCTTGGCCGGGACAGGGACCTACAATGAGCAGTTCTTC. It specifies CASSLAGTGTYNEQFF.